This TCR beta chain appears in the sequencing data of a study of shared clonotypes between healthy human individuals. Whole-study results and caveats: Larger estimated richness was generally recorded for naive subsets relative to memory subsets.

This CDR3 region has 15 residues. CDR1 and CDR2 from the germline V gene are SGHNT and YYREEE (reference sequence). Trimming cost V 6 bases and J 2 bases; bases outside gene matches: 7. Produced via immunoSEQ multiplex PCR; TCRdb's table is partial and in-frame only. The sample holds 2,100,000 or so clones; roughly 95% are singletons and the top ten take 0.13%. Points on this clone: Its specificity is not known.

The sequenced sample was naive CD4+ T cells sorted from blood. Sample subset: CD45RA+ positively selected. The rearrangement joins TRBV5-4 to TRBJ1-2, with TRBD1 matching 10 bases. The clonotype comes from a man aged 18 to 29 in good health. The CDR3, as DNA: TGTGCCAGCAAAAGGGACAGGGGAGAAAACTATGGCTACACCTTC. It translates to CASKRDRGENYGYTF.